This passage covers 28 T cell receptor beta chains from one sample sequenced in a study of cytomegalovirus exposure and HLA in healthy donors. The PCR used 60 Vbeta and 13 Jbeta primers. The repertoire was sequenced with immunoSEQ multiplex PCR; TCRdb's copy has only in-frame clones and lacks some. The data show over 110,000 clones, with over 75% seen just once and around 2.5% held by the top ten. The sample comprised PBMCs. The origin of the receptors is a male donor in good health and CMV-seronegative.

The chain uses TRBV7-9 and TRBJ2-3; 12 nucleotides match TRBD2. CDR1 and CDR2 from the germline V gene are SEHNR and FQNEAQ (reference sequence). The CDR3 contains 15 residues. V trimming: 10 bases; J trimming: 4 bases; junction bases outside the gene matches: 9. The CDR3 loop reads CATATTSGSADTQYF. CDR3 nucleotides: TGTGCCACCGCGACGACTAGCGGGAGTGCAGATACGCAGTATTTT.

The chain is built from TRBV7-9 and TRBJ2-1, with 11 positions matching TRBD1. The V segment lost 1 base and the J segment 6 bases; nucleotides outside the gene matches: 5. Looked up from germline, CDR1 is SEHNR and CDR2 is FQNEAQ (reference sequence). This CDR3 contains 16 residues. CDR3 sequence (DNA): TGTGCCAGCAGCTTAGAAGGGACAGGGGGACGCAATGAGCAGTTCTTC. As protein: CASSLEGTGGRNEQFF.

CDR3 sequence (DNA): TGTGCCAGCAGAGAGGGAGGGCCATCATACAACGAGCAGTACTTC. Its protein is CASREGGPSYNEQYF. The chain combines TRBV6-5 with TRBJ2-7, with 7 positions matching TRBD2. J gave up 5 bases and V 6 bases, and 13 bases lay outside the gene matches. This CDR3 comprises 15 residues. The germline V gene has CDR1 MNHEY and CDR2 SVGAGI.

The chain couples TRBV4-3 to TRBJ1-3; the D gene is possibly TRBD1 (6 bases). V dropped 0 bases and J dropped 0 bases, with 6 bases sitting between them. This CDR3 contains 15 residues. From germline, CDR1 is LGHNA and CDR2 YSLEER. The CDR3 nucleotides read TGCGCCAGCAGCCAAGAAGGGGGCTCTGGAAACACCATATATTTT. It encodes CASSQEGGSGNTIYF.

The V call is TRBV7-9, the J call TRBJ1-4, with D hard to call. The V gene lost 5 bases and the J gene lost 0 bases, with 16 bases spanning the gap. The CDR3 extends over 17 amino acids. Germline lookup yields CDR1 SEHNR and CDR2 FQNEAQ (reference sequence). The CDR3 coding sequence is TGTGCCAGCAGCGCCCGGCCCCGGGATGCAACTAATGAAAAACTGTTTTTT. It specifies CASSARPRDATNEKLFF.

This clone was counted only a few times. The chain recombines TRBV6-4 with TRBJ2-2, with unresolved D. The CDR3 extends over 13 amino acids. Germline V gives CDR1 MRHNA, CDR2 SNTAGT. V was cut by 4 bases and J by 6 bases, with 9 bases left in between. Written as DNA, the CDR3 is TGTGCCAGCAGTGGGAGCGAGGCCGGGGAGCTGTTTTTT. Amino acids: CASSGSEAGELFF.

This chain connects TRBV5-1 to TRBJ2-7; D unclear. With 4 bases removed from V and 3 bases from J, the gap between germline ends came to 14 bases. This CDR3 comprises 14 residues. Per the germline V gene, CDR1 is SGHRS and CDR2 is YFSETQ. The CDR3 DNA reads TGCGCCAGCAGCCAAAGCTCGGAGCACTACGAGCAGTACTTC. It is translated as CASSQSSEHYEQYF.

The chain carries TRBV7-9 and TRBJ1-6, with TRBD1 matching over 9 bases. The CDR3 loop spans 15 amino acids. Germline trimming cut 2 bases from V and 8 bases from J; bases unmatched to any gene: 4. Germline values: CDR1 SEHNR, CDR2 FQNEAQ (reference sequence). CDR3 protein: CASSLTGTGYSPLHF. The CDR3 DNA is TGTGCCAGCAGCTTAACCGGGACAGGGTATTCACCCCTCCACTTT.

This clone was seen once. CDR3 coding DNA: TGTGCCAGCAGCGGGGCTAGCGGAAAGCTCGAAGAGACCCAGTACTTC. This translates into CASSGASGKLEETQYF. The rearrangement links TRBV9 to TRBJ2-5; 7 bases fit TRBD2. The germline gives CDR1 SGDLS, CDR2 YYNGEE. V lost 3 bases, J lost 3 bases, and 11 bases stayed unmatched. The CDR3 totals 16 residues.

This clone came up a few times. The chain links TRBV7-8 to TRBJ2-1; no clear D gene. The germline V gene encodes CDR1 SGHVS and CDR2 FQNEAQ. The CDR3 totals 14 residues. V lost 5 bases and J lost 9, with 17 bases in between. This CDR3 reads CASSLDSSHGEQFF. The CDR3 region has the DNA TGTGCCAGCAGCCTTGACTCGTCCCACGGTGAGCAGTTCTTC.

As concerns this clone: The sample contains more than one DNA sequence encoding this CDR3. The chain has TRBV9 and TRBJ1-2; D may be TRBD1 (5 bases). CDR3 length: 15 residues. V was shortened by 0 bases and J by 0 bases, with 9 bases between the two germline ends. The germline gives CDR1 SGDLS, CDR2 YYNGEE. The DNA for the CDR3 is TGTGCCAGCAGCGTAGGTCAGGGCACTAACTATGGCTACACCTTC. It specifies CASSVGQGTNYGYTF.

This clone showed up just a few times. This rearrangement joins TRBV6-6 to TRBJ2-7, with 9 positions matching TRBD2. The CDR3 extends over 14 amino acids. V lost 8 bases and J lost 3; bases outside the gene matches: 8. Germline V gene lookup returns CDR1 MNHNY and CDR2 SVGAGI (reference sequence). CDR3 in DNA: TGTGCCAGCCAATTGACTAGCGGATACTACGAGCAGTACTTC. This sequence encodes CASQLTSGYYEQYF.

The chain is built from TRBV6-1 and TRBJ2-1; 12 bases align to TRBD2. This CDR3 has 15 amino acids. Germline assignment: CDR1 MNHNS and CDR2 SASEGT. V was clipped by 5 bases and J by 6 bases; unmatched bases: 5. The CDR3 loop reads CASSTLAGGPNEQFF. CDR3 sequence (DNA): TGTGCCAGCAGTACCCTAGCGGGAGGGCCCAATGAGCAGTTCTTC.

J is TRBJ1-4 and V is TRBV2, with D possibly being TRBD1 (6 bases). There are 13 residues in the CDR3. Deletions cut 5 bases from V and 7 bases from J, with 11 bases between. Germline V lookup: CDR1 SNHLY, CDR2 FYNNEI. CDR3 nucleotides: TGTGCCAGCAGTCTGGACAGTTTTGAAAAACTGTTTTTT. It translates to CASSLDSFEKLFF.

CDR3 region: CASSSTGTHEQYF. CDR3 nucleotides: TGTGCCAGCAGTTCTACGGGAACTCACGAGCAGTACTTC. The chain links TRBV6-5 to TRBJ2-7; weak D call: TRBD2 (5 bases). Germline CDR1 reads MNHEY; CDR2 reads SVGAGI. CDR3 size: 13 residues. Trimming shortened V by 4 bases and J by 5 bases, and 12 bases separated the two germline ends.

V gene TRBV4-1 combines with J gene TRBJ2-7, with D possibly TRBD2 on 5 matching bases. V was pared by 0 bases and J by 0 bases, with 12 bases between. The germline V gene encodes CDR1 MGHRA and CDR2 YSYEKL. This CDR3 comprises 16 residues. CDR3 in amino acids: CASSQEAGLSSYEQYF. CDR3 nucleotide sequence: TGCGCCAGCAGCCAAGAGGCAGGACTTAGCTCCTACGAGCAGTACTTC.

The V call is TRBV9, the J call TRBJ2-3; tentative D call: TRBD1 (6 bases). The V end lost 4 bases, the J end lost 4 bases, and 16 bases lay between the germline ends. The CDR3 is made up of 15 amino acids. Germline V gene data show CDR1 as SGDLS and CDR2 as YYNGEE. DNA of the CDR3: TGTGCCAGCAGCTTGGGACACGGCGGCCCAGATACGCAGTATTTT. This translates into CASSLGHGGPDTQYF. The full variable domain, in which reference TRBV9 and TRBJ2-3 provide the parts outside the CDR3, is DSGVTQTPKHLITATGQRVTLRCSPRSGDLSVYWYQQSLDQGLQFLIQYYNGEERAKGNILERFSAQQFPDLHSELNLSSLELGDSALYFCASSLGHGGPDTQYFGPGTRLTVL.

The chain links TRBV11-2 to TRBJ2-2; D may be TRBD1 (6 bases). V dropped 1 base and J dropped 4 bases, with 13 bases sitting between them. The CDR3 runs to 16 residues. The germline V gene has CDR1 SGHAT and CDR2 FQNNGV. In DNA form, the CDR3 reads TGTGCCAGCAGCTTAGGGGCGACAGGATTCACCGGGGAGCTGTTTTTT. It codes for CASSLGATGFTGELFF. The complete variable domain, with remaining parts taken from reference TRBV11-2 and TRBJ2-2, reads EAGVAQSPRYKIIEKRQSVAFWCNPISGHATLYWYQQILGQGPKLLIQFQNNGVVDDSQLPKDRFSAERLKGVDSTLKIQPAKLEDSAVYLCASSLGATGFTGELFFGEGSRLTVL.

The rearrangement uses TRBV6-5 and TRBJ1-2, with D perhaps TRBD1 (5 bases). Per the germline V gene, CDR1 is MNHEY and CDR2 is SVGAGI. V was shortened by 0 bases and J by 5 bases, with 10 bases between the two germline ends. The CDR3 is made up of 14 amino acids. The CDR3 protein is CASSYSPGRYGYTF. The CDR3 nucleotides are TGTGCCAGCAGTTACTCGCCAGGGCGGTATGGCTACACCTTC.

About this clone itself: Other DNA sequences in this sample translate to the same CDR3. This chain joins TRBV9 and TRBJ2-5, with D possibly matching TRBD2 (6 bases). The germline V gene has CDR1 SGDLS and CDR2 YYNGEE. V gave up 2 bases and J gave up 5 bases, with 13 bases separating them. The CDR3 sequence is 14 residues long. CDR3 sequence: CASSVEGGLETQYF. The CDR3, as DNA: TGTGCCAGCAGCGTGGAGGGAGGTTTGGAGACCCAGTACTTC.

The chain's CDR3 is CASSIDLKLRAGVGTQYF. CDR3 nucleotides: TGTGCCAGTAGTATAGATCTCAAGCTTAGAGCGGGAGTTGGTACGCAGTATTTT. The chain combines TRBV19 with TRBJ2-3; TRBD2 aligns across 8 bases. The CDR3 runs 18 residues. With 0 bases clipped from V and 8 bases from J, the junction kept 16 bases outside the gene matches. Germline V CDR1 and CDR2: LNHDA, SQIVND (reference sequence).

The chain couples TRBV6-5 to TRBJ1-1; D remains unclear. Germline assignment: CDR1 MNHEY and CDR2 SVGAGI. V was pared by 4 bases and J by 0 bases, with 9 bases between. This CDR3 region has 14 residues. CDR3 nucleotide sequence: TGTGCCAGCAGTTCTCACATCCTGAACACTGAAGCTTTCTTT. Protein product: CASSSHILNTEAFF.

The V and J genes are TRBV6-1 and TRBJ2-7, with 9 bases fitting TRBD1. Germline V gene data show CDR1 as MNHNS and CDR2 as SASEGT. The ends lost 0 bases at V and 12 bases at J; junction bases unmatched: 6. The CDR3 is made up of 13 amino acids. As DNA, the CDR3 is TGTGCCAGCAGTGAAGCGATAGGACAGGGGCCGTACTTC. It is translated as CASSEAIGQGPYF.

The V gene is TRBV2, the J gene TRBJ1-3; tentatively, D is TRBD1 (6 bases). The germline CDR1 and CDR2 sequences are SNHLY and FYNNEI. The CDR3 is 17 residues long. The germline V and J ends were trimmed by 6 bases and 0 bases, with 18 bases remaining between them. The CDR3 reads CASRAGGQGRSGNTIYF. The CDR3 coding sequence is TGTGCCAGCAGAGCGGGGGGGCAGGGACGCTCTGGAAACACCATATATTTT.

The gene calls are TRBV6-5 and TRBJ2-7; D might be TRBD1 (5 bases). There are 12 residues in the CDR3. The V gene's germline CDR1 is MNHEY and CDR2 SVGAGI. Trimming removed 2 bases from V and 5 bases from J, with 7 bases in between. The CDR3 nucleotides are TGTGCCAGCAGTTACCAGGGTCACGAGCAGTACTTC. Translation gives CASSYQGHEQYF.

This clone has only a few counts. The chain has TRBV7-2 and TRBJ1-3, with a possible D match to TRBD1 (5 bases). The V end lost 5 bases, the J end lost 0 bases, and 20 bases lay between the germline ends. Germline-derived CDR1 and CDR2 are SGHTA and FQGNSA. The CDR3 runs to 18 residues. Here the CDR3 reads CASSPGLGLSPSGNTIYF. CDR3 sequence (DNA): TGTGCCAGCAGCCCGGGACTGGGGCTATCACCCTCTGGAAACACCATATATTTT. Full variable domain (rest looked up from reference TRBV7-2 and TRBJ1-3): GAGVSQSPSNKVTEKGKDVELRCDPISGHTALYWYRQSLGQGLEFLIYFQGNSAPDKSGLPSDRFSAERTGGSVSTLTIQRTQQEDSAVYLCASSPGLGLSPSGNTIYFGEGSWLTVV.

The chain has TRBV28 and TRBJ1-1; D possibly corresponds to TRBD1 (5 bases). Trimming cost V 8 bases and J 6 bases, with 10 bases left between them. CDR1 is MDHEN and CDR2 is SYDVKM in the germline V gene. The CDR3 length is 11 residues. The CDR3 nucleotides are TGTGCCAGCCTCGTAGGGGCTGAAGCTTTCTTT. This encodes CASLVGAEAFF.

A word on this clone: The junction departs from germline at one end; a sequencing error may be responsible. This chain joins TRBV7-7 and TRBJ2-7; D is tentatively TRBD1 or TRBD2 (5 bases each). Germline values: CDR1 SSHAT, CDR2 FNYEAQ (reference sequence). The CDR3 spans 17 residues. CDR3 protein: CASSLGTQGIGAYEQYF. CDR3 nucleotide sequence: TGTGCTAGCAGCTTAGGGACCCAGGGAATAGGGGCCTACGAGCAGTACTTC. Based on the CDR3 plus reference TRBV7-7 and TRBJ2-7, the full variable domain is GAGVSQSPRYKVTKRGQDVTLRCDPISSHATLYWYQQALGQGPEFLTYFNYEAQPDKSGLPSDRFSAERPEGSISTLTIQRTEQRDSAMYRCASSLGTQGIGAYEQYFGPGTRLTVT.